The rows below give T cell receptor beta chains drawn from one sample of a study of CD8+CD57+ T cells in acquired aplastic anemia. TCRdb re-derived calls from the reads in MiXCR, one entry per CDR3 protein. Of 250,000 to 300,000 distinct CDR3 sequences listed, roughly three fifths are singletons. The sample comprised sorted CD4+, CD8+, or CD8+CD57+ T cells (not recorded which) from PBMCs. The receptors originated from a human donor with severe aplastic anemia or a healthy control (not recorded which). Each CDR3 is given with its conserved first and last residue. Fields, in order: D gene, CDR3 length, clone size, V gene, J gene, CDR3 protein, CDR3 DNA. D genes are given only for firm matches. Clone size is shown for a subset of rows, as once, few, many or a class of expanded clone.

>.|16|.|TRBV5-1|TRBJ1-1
CASSLAAGPTATEAFF
TGCGCCAGCAGCTTGGCAGCAGGACCGACGGCGACTGAAGCTTTCTTT
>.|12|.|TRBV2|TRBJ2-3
CASRIGTDTQYF
TGTGCCAGCAGAATTGGCACAGATACGCAGTATTTT
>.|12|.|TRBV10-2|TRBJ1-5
CASTGGNQPQHF
TGCGCCAGCACAGGGGGCAATCAGCCCCAGCATTTT
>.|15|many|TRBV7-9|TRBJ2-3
CASSLTLSNTDTQYF
TGTGCCAGCAGCCTCACTCTGTCGAACACAGATACGCAGTATTTT
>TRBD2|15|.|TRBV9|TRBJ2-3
CASSVGGGAPDTQYF
TGTGCCAGCAGCGTAGGCGGGGGGGCCCCGGATACGCAGTATTTT
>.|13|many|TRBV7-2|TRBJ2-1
CASSLPTLNEQFF
TGTGCCAGCAGCTTACCCACCCTCAATGAGCAGTTCTTC
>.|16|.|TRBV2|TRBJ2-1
CASSEEMPGSYNEQFF
TGTGCCAGCAGTGAGGAGATGCCAGGGTCCTACAATGAGCAGTTCTTC
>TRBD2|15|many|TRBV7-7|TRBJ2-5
CASSRLAGPQETQYF
TGTGCTAGCAGCCGACTAGCGGGGCCTCAGGAGACCCAGTACTTC
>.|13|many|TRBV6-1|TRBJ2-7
CATQVGLGSEQYF
TGTGCCACCCAAGTAGGTTTGGGGTCCGAGCAGTACTTC
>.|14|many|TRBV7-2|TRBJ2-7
CASSLIGGNYEQYF
TGTGCCAGCAGCTTGATCGGTGGAAACTACGAGCAGTACTTC
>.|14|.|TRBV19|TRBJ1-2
CASSIGFKEDGYTF
TGTGCCAGTAGTATAGGATTTAAGGAGGATGGCTACACCTTC
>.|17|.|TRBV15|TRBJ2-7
CATSSLATGMVDYEQYF
TGTGCCACCAGCAGCTTGGCGACAGGCATGGTGGATTACGAGCAGTACTTC
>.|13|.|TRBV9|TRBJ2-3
CASSYPASDTQYF
TGTGCCAGCAGCTACCCGGCGTCAGATACGCAGTATTTT
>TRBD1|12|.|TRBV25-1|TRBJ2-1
CASSESRGRQFF
TGTGCCAGCAGTGAATCGAGGGGGCGGCAGTTCTTC
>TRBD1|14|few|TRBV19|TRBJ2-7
CASGPGQGLYEQYF
TGTGCCAGTGGCCCGGGACAGGGGCTATACGAGCAGTACTTC
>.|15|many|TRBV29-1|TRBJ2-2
CSVGRRAPNTGELFF
TGCAGCGTTGGTAGGAGGGCCCCGAACACCGGGGAGCTGTTTTTT
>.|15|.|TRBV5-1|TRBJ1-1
CASSLAGPTGTEAFF
TGCGCCAGCAGCCTAGCGGGGCCGACGGGGACTGAAGCTTTCTTT
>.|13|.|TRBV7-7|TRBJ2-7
CASSLGEGYEQYF
TGTGCTAGCAGCTTAGGAGAGGGCTACGAGCAGTACTTC
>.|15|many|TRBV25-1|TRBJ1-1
CASFPGQGFVTEAFF
TGTGCCAGCTTCCCCGGTCAGGGGTTCGTCACTGAAGCTTTCTTT
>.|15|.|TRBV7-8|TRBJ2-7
CASSSRGGTVYEQYF
TGTGCCAGCAGCTCAAGGGGGGGGACTGTATACGAGCAGTACTTC
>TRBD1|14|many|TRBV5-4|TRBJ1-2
CASSLAGTGPGYTF
TGTGCCAGCAGCTTGGCCGGGACAGGGCCTGGCTACACCTTC
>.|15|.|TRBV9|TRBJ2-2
CASSVDLRDSGELFF
TGTGCCAGCAGCGTAGATTTAAGGGACTCCGGGGAGCTGTTTTTT
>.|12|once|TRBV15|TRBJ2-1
CATSRVGDEQFF
TGTGCCACCAGCAGAGTGGGGGATGAGCAGTTCTTC
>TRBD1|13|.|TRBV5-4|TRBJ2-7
CASRPDREREQHF
TGTGCCAGCAGACCGGACAGGGAGCGCGAGCAGCACTTC
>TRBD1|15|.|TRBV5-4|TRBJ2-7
CASSGQGANSYEQYF
TGTGCCAGCAGCGGACAGGGCGCTAATTCCTACGAGCAGTACTTC
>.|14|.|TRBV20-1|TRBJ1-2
CSARDLGQNYGYTF
TGCAGTGCTAGAGATCTCGGGCAAAACTATGGCTACACCTTC
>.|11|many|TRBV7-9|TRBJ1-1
CASSIRGEAFF
TGTGCCAGCAGCATCAGAGGTGAAGCTTTCTTT
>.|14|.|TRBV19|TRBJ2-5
CASSTGAQEETQYF
TGTGCCAGTAGTACCGGGGCCCAAGAAGAGACCCAGTACTTC